This paragraph covers one TCR beta chain sequence. Ten or more counts support this clonotype. It has no known antigen specificity. The sample holds no much larger clone one base away, and base qualities are not on file. This entry comes from a study of type 1 regulatory T cells (dated by TCRdb to about 2021). Regarding the complete study: The study characterized an in vitro protocol that generated a Tr1-enriched, alloantigen-specific CD4 T cell product named T-allo10. T-allo10 was being evaluated clinically in patients with hematological malignancies who were receiving allogeneic hematopoietic stem cell transplantation.

The run used an Illumina MiSeq. The raw public data were reprocessed by TCRdb itself: fastp quality trimming at Q25, MiXCR clonotype calling, in-frame beta chains only. For every CDR3 protein sequence, its rows merge into one entry that carries the most common genes and DNA. The table for this sample lists over 14,000 distinct CDR3 sequences; roughly 13% of them were counted only once. The leading ten clones occupy approximately 15% of the sample. Sample: cultured T cells, either the whole culture or a sorted T cell fraction (not recorded which). The source is a human donor in good health.

The nucleotides are TGTGCCACCAAAGGAGGGGTGACCTACAATGAGCAGTTCTTC. It specifies CATKGGVTYNEQFF. The chain uses TRBV15 and TRBJ2-1; a tentative D match to TRBD2 spans 6 bases. CDR1 and CDR2 (LNHNV, YYDKDF) derive from the germline V gene (reference sequence). Between the V and J ends, shortened by 7 bases and 2 bases respectively, the junction contains 12 bases. Spanning cysteine to phenylalanine, the CDR3 consists of 14 amino acids. Solely the CDR3 DNA is kept, with 42 bases framed from the first base.